This T cell receptor (beta chain) was recovered during a study of T cell repertoires in cytomegalovirus infection. For the study at large: Evidence of both CMV infection and a matching HLA type came from public TCR beta signatures. Study-wide findings and caveats: What dominated the ex vivo response were HLA-C-restricted CMV-specific TCR beta clonotypes. Public TCR beta family frequency separated CMV-and-HLA carriers, including in an independent cohort.

This clonotype was seen a few times. Antigen unknown. TCRdb re-called the reads through MiXCR, storing one row per CDR3 protein. The sample includes about 160,000 distinct CDR3 sequences, roughly 15% of them seen just once. Germline CDR1 is SGHTA and CDR2 is FQGNSA. V lost 5 bases, J lost 4 bases, and 18 bases lay in between. There are 16 residues in the CDR3. The sample was CD8+ T cells from PBMCs. The chain has TRBV7-2 and TRBJ2-1; D is perhaps TRBD1 (6 bases). The sequence came from a human donor in good health (CMV status not recorded). Some clones in this sample may be carry-over from other donors' samples. The CDR3 here is CASSKAGAPSYNEQFF. The CDR3 nucleotides read TGTGCCAGCAGCAAAGCAGGGGCGCCCTCATACAATGAGCAGTTCTTC.